This T cell receptor beta chain was retrieved from a study of shared clonotypes between healthy human individuals. About the study: Ranging from 18 to 49 in age, donors were a couple of women and three men.

Libraries were prepared by immunoSEQ multiplex PCR; TCRdb keeps only in-frame clonotypes and omits some of them. This table has 1.6 million or so clones, roughly 96% appearing once. Study findings and constraints: The rarefaction results pointed to incomplete sorted-subset sequencing despite large depth.

A remark on this clone: Antigen specificity is unknown.

The TCR sequence derives from a man aged 25-45 years in good health. The sample was naive CD4+ T cells sorted from blood. The subset is: CD45RA+ positively selected.

The chain's CDR3 is CASKQGEGREQYF. The CDR3 coding sequence is TGTGCCAGTAAGCAGGGGGAGGGTCGTGAGCAGTACTTC. The genes are TRBV6-6 and TRBJ2-7; D may match TRBD1 or TRBD2 (7 bases each). Per germline, CDR1 MNHNY and CDR2 SVGAGI (reference sequence). The CDR3 consists of 13 residues. The germline V and J ends were trimmed by 9 bases and 7 bases, with 19 bases remaining between them.